Listed below are T cell receptor beta chains from one sample, sequenced in a study of blood T cell repertoires in COVID-19. Profiling relied on immunoSEQ multiplex PCR, and the TCRdb table lists in-frame clones only, not all of them. The data hold fewer than 300,000 clones, with less than 90% observed a single time. Sequenced: peripheral blood. These receptors all come from a human donor in a cohort sampled during active COVID-19. CDR3s include the opening cysteine and the closing phenylalanine or tryptophan. Fields, in order: V gene, J gene, D gene, clone size, CDR3 protein, CDR3 DNA. The D gene is left open where the match is weak. Some rows mark clone size as missing; the rest say once, few, many or name a class of expanded clone.

TRBV29-1,TRBJ2-7,TRBD2,.,CSVEAGGPYEQYF,TGCAGCGTTGAGGCGGGAGGGCCTTACGAGCAGTACTTC
TRBV5-1,TRBJ2-3,TRBD1,.,CATQGQNTDTQYF,TGCGCCACCCAGGGACAGAACACAGATACGCAGTATTTT
TRBV6-6,TRBJ1-5,.,few,CASSYYSNQPQHF,TGTGCCAGCAGTTATTATAGCAATCAGCCCCAGCATTTT
TRBV5-1,TRBJ2-7,TRBD2,.,CASSASGGPRSSANYEQYF,TGCGCCAGCAGCGCTAGCGGAGGTCCCAGAAGCTCGGCGAACTACGAGCAGTACTTC
TRBV18,TRBJ2-1,TRBD1,.,CASSPDRAGYNEQFF,TGTGCCAGCTCACCTGACAGGGCAGGCTACAATGAGCAGTTCTTC
TRBV29-1,TRBJ2-3,TRBD1,.,CSVRQGGTDTQYF,TGCAGCGTTCGACAGGGTGGGACAGATACGCAGTATTTT
TRBV29-1,TRBJ1-4,.,.,CSVGGGGNEKLFF,TGCAGCGTTGGTGGGGGGGGGAATGAAAAACTGTTTTTT
TRBV5-6,TRBJ2-1,TRBD1,.,CASRRRDRGYNEQFF,TGTGCCAGCAGACGCCGGGACAGGGGTTACAATGAGCAGTTCTTC
TRBV4-1,TRBJ2-1,TRBD2,.,CASSQGPREGAGGSNEQFF,TGCGCCAGCAGCCAAGGCCCTCGTGAAGGAGCGGGAGGTAGCAATGAGCAGTTCTTC
TRBV30,TRBJ1-4,TRBD1,.,CAWSPRQGSTNEKLFF,TGTGCCTGGAGTCCCCGACAGGGGTCAACTAATGAAAAACTGTTTTTT
TRBV19,TRBJ1-2,.,once,CASSIEGRGGNLVYGYTF,TGTGCCAGTAGTATTGAAGGAAGGGGCGGAAATCTAGTCTATGGCTACACCTTC
TRBV27,TRBJ1-5,TRBD1,.,CASSLDSGGYQPQHF,TGTGCCAGCAGTTTGGACTCAGGGGGTTATCAGCCCCAGCATTTT
TRBV18,TRBJ2-7,TRBD2,.,CASSLPGGSSYEQYF,TGTGCCAGCTCATTACCTGGCGGGAGCTCCTACGAGCAGTACTTC
TRBV18,TRBJ2-1,TRBD2,.,CASSAGLAGVEQFF,TGTGCCAGCTCTGCCGGACTAGCGGGAGTTGAGCAGTTCTTC
TRBV15,TRBJ2-3,.,.,CATSRGDASTDTQYF,TGTGCCACCAGCAGAGGCGATGCTAGCACAGATACGCAGTATTTT
TRBV5-1,TRBJ2-7,.,.,CASSGQTAGDEQYF,TGCGCCAGCAGTGGACAGACTGCGGGGGACGAGCAGTACTTC
TRBV27,TRBJ2-1,TRBD2,.,CASSLPTSDPAYNEQFF,TGTGCCAGCAGTTTACCGACTAGCGACCCCGCCTACAATGAGCAGTTCTTC
TRBV19,TRBJ2-7,.,.,CASSTAGLYEQYF,TGTGCCAGTAGTACGGCGGGTTTGTACGAGCAGTACTTC
TRBV2,TRBJ2-7,TRBD1,.,CASSEDRGRLNEQYF,TGTGCCAGCAGTGAGGACAGGGGACGACTAAACGAGCAGTACTTC
TRBV30,TRBJ2-6,.,.,CAWGSRPGANVLTF,TGTGCCTGGGGAAGCAGGCCTGGGGCCAACGTCCTGACTTTC
TRBV5-4,TRBJ2-7,.,.,CASSTSTGEQYF,TGTGCCAGCAGCACATCTACGGGCGAGCAGTACTTC
TRBV27,TRBJ1-5,.,.,CASSLREGGGQPQHF,TGTGCCAGCAGTTTGAGGGAGGGAGGGGGTCAGCCCCAGCATTTT
TRBV24-1,TRBJ1-1,.,.,CATSDLLAGGKTEAFF,TGTGCCACCAGTGATTTGCTGGCCGGGGGGAAGACTGAAGCTTTCTTT
TRBV7-9,TRBJ2-5,.,.,CASSRETQYF,TGTGCCAGCAGCCGGGAGACCCAGTACTTC
TRBV2,TRBJ2-1,TRBD2,.,CASSGQGGDNEQFF,TGTGCCAGCAGTGGGCAGGGAGGGGACAATGAGCAGTTCTTC
TRBV5-4,TRBJ2-4,.,few,CASSLAGMGAAKNIQYF,TGTGCCAGCAGCTTGGCCGGGATGGGCGCGGCCAAAAACATTCAGTACTTC
TRBV19,TRBJ2-2,.,.,CASSIGGSANTGELFF,TGTGCCAGTAGTATTGGAGGGTCCGCAAACACCGGGGAGCTGTTTTTT
TRBV7-3,TRBJ2-5,.,.,CASSLRRKETQYF,TGTGCCAGCAGCTTAAGGCGGAAAGAGACCCAGTACTTC
TRBV6-2/TRBV6-3,TRBJ2-5,.,.,CASSYGGRTQETQYF,TGTGCCAGCAGTTATGGCGGGCGAACTCAAGAGACCCAGTACTTC
TRBV3-1/TRBV3-2,TRBJ2-5,TRBD1,.,CASSQDRQGILVTQYF,TGTGCCAGCAGCCAAGACCGACAGGGGATATTAGTGACCCAGTACTTC
TRBV5-8,TRBJ2-7,TRBD2,.,CASSGRLAGAGKQYF,TGTGCCAGCAGCGGGCGACTAGCGGGAGCGGGGAAGCAGTACTTC
TRBV3-1/TRBV3-2,TRBJ2-7,TRBD1,.,CASSQDPIRTGGTSGYEQYF,TGTGCCAGCAGCCAAGATCCCATTAGGACAGGGGGCACTTCGGGCTACGAGCAGTACTTC
TRBV29-1,TRBJ2-1,.,once,CSYETNEQFF,TGCAGCTATGAGACAAATGAGCAGTTCTTC
TRBV18,TRBJ2-1,TRBD2,.,CASSPLAGRSYNEQFF,TGTGCCAGCTCCCCACTAGCGGGGCGCTCCTACAATGAGCAGTTCTTC
TRBV7-2,TRBJ2-1,.,.,CASSFVLAFGNEQFF,TGTGCCAGCAGCTTCGTACTAGCCTTTGGCAATGAGCAGTTCTTC
TRBV10-3,TRBJ1-5,.,.,CAISEKGGGGQPQHF,TGTGCCATCAGTGAGAAAGGAGGGGGGGGTCAGCCCCAGCATTTT
TRBV28,TRBJ2-5,.,.,CASCPGQHQETQYF,TGTGCCAGTTGTCCGGGACAACACCAAGAGACCCAGTACTTC
TRBV4-3,TRBJ2-1,TRBD1,.,CASSQGLDRYNEQFF,TGCGCCAGCAGCCAAGGCCTGGACAGGTACAATGAGCAGTTCTTC
TRBV9,TRBJ2-3,TRBD2,.,CASSVGPAAGPTDTQYF,TGTGCCAGCAGCGTAGGGCCCGCAGCGGGGCCCACAGATACGCAGTATTTT
TRBV4-1,TRBJ1-4,TRBD1,.,CASSQTGTGALNEKLFF,TGCGCCAGCAGCCAGACCGGGACAGGGGCATTGAATGAAAAACTGTTTTTT
TRBV10-2,TRBJ1-3,.,few,CASGAGSGNTIYF,TGCGCCAGCGGAGCGGGTTCTGGAAACACCATATATTTT
TRBV18,TRBJ2-7,.,.,CASSPLGSPGAYEQYF,TGTGCCAGCTCACCTCTGGGCTCTCCAGGGGCCTACGAGCAGTACTTC
TRBV19,TRBJ1-2,.,.,CACEQGRGYTF,TGTGCCTGCGAGCAGGGCCGAGGCTACACCTTC
TRBV7-3,TRBJ2-5,TRBD2,.,CASSLTPSGAGETQYF,TGTGCCAGCAGCTTAACCCCTAGCGGGGCTGGGGAGACCCAGTACTTC
TRBV7-7,TRBJ2-2,TRBD2,few,CASSLFPLGQQRETTGELFF,TGTGCCAGCAGCTTATTCCCGCTCGGGCAGCAGCGGGAGACCACCGGGGAGCTGTTTTTT
TRBV20-1,TRBJ1-5,TRBD1,.,CSASSGGTQPQHF,TGCAGTGCTAGTTCAGGGGGCACTCAGCCCCAGCATTTT
TRBV7-2,TRBJ2-5,.,.,CASSPRAAVQETQYF,TGTGCCAGCAGCCCCAGGGCTGCGGTACAAGAGACCCAGTACTTC
TRBV27,TRBJ2-1,.,.,CASSLWLQGRDEQFF,TGTGCCAGCAGTTTATGGCTTCAGGGCAGGGATGAGCAGTTCTTC
TRBV7-2,TRBJ1-6,TRBD1,.,CASSPRDRGSWSPLHF,TGTGCCAGCAGCCCACGAGACAGGGGGTCTTGGTCACCCCTCCACTTT
TRBV28,TRBJ2-3,TRBD2,.,CASRLSVGGDTQYF,TGTGCCAGCAGACTTAGCGTGGGGGGGGATACGCAGTATTTT
TRBV29-1,TRBJ1-3,.,.,CSVVRGSGNTIYF,TGCAGCGTTGTCAGGGGCTCTGGAAACACCATATATTTT
TRBV11-2,TRBJ2-3,.,.,CASSLAGSDTQYF,TGTGCCAGCAGCTTAGCAGGGTCAGATACGCAGTATTTT
TRBV19,TRBJ1-5,TRBD1,.,CASSSDRGQVQPQHF,TGTGCCAGTAGCAGTGACAGGGGGCAGGTTCAGCCCCAGCATTTT
TRBV27,TRBJ2-1,.,.,CASSSPRGSYNEQFF,TGTGCCAGCAGTTCCCCTCGGGGGTCCTACAATGAGCAGTTCTTC
TRBV20-1,TRBJ2-7,.,.,CSASEYEQYF,TGCAGTGCTTCTGAGTACGAGCAGTACTTC
TRBV27,TRBJ2-1,TRBD2,.,CASSLSGRFAWNEQFF,TGTGCCAGCAGTTTAAGCGGGAGGTTTGCTTGGAATGAGCAGTTCTTC
TRBV5-1,TRBJ2-1,TRBD2,.,CASSLGSARDYPLF,TGCGCCAGCAGCTTGGGAAGCGCCCGGGACTACCCTCTCTTC
TRBV7-8,TRBJ2-1,.,.,CASSLGEAGNWFF,TGTGCCAGCAGCTTAGGAGAGGCGGGGAACTGGTTCTTC
TRBV24-1,TRBJ2-2,.,once,CAPWGHSNTGELFF,TGTGCCCCTTGGGGACACTCGAACACCGGGGAGCTGTTTTTT
TRBV19,TRBJ2-4,TRBD1,.,CASTPGTDYIQYF,TGTGCCAGTACTCCCGGGACAGACTACATTCAGTACTTC